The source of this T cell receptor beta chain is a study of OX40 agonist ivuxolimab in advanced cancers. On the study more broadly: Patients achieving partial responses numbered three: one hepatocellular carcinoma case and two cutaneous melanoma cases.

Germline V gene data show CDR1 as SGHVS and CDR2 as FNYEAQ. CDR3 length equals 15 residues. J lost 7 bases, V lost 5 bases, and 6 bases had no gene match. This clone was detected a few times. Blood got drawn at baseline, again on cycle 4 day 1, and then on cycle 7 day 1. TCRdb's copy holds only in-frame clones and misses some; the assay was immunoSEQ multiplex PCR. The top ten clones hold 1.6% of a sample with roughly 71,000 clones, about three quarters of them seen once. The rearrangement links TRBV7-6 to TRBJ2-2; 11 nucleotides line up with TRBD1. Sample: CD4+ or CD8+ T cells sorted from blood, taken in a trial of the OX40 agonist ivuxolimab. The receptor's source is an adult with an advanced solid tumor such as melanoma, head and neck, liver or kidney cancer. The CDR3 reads CASSKGQGAIGELFF. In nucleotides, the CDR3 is TGTGCCAGCAGCAAAGGACAGGGGGCTATCGGGGAGCTGTTTTTT. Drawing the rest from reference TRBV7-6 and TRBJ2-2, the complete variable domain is GAGVSQSPRYKVTKRGQDVALRCDPISGHVSLYWYRQALGQGPEFLTYFNYEAQQDKSGLPNDRFSAERPEGSISTLTIQRTEQRDSAMYRCASSKGQGAIGELFFGEGSRLTVL.